The clone carrying this TCR beta chain showed up just a few times. Its cognate antigen is unknown. These data originate in a study of identical twins. Study observations and caveats: Some out-of-frame alpha sequences were shared by twins, and these showed excess low generation probability. Abundant beta clonotypes from cord blood bore fewer insertions; memory repertoires lacked this pattern.

V was shortened by 2 bases and J by 2 bases, with 9 bases between the two germline ends. The CDR3 has 14 amino acids. MiXCR was run by TCRdb on the 5' RACE reads, yielding one entry per CDR3 protein. The sample contains 450,000 or so distinct CDR3 sequences, more than 13% of which appear only once. This same sample was also taken into another study, of yellow fever vaccine responses in identical twins.

The TCR comes from a woman between 18 and 29 years old in good health. Source material: CD4+ T cells sorted from blood. The chain employs TRBV12-3 or TRBV12-4 and TRBJ1-2, with unresolved D. The DNA of the CDR3 is TGTGCCAGCAGTTTAAGGTCCCTGAACTATGGCTACACCTTC. It specifies CASSLRSLNYGYTF.